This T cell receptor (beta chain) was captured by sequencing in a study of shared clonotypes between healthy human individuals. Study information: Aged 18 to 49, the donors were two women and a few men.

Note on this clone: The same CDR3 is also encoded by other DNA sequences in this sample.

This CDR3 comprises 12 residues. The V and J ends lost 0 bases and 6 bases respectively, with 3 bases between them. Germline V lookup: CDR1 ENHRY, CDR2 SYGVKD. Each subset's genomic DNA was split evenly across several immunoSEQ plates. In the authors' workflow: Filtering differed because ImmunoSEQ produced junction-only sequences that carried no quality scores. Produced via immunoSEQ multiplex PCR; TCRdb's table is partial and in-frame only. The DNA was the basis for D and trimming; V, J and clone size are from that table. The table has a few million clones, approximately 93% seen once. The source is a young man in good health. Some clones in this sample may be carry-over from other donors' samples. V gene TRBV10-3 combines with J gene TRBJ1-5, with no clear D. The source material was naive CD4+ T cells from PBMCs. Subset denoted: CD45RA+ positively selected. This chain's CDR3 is CAISESTQPQHF. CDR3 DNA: TGTGCCATCAGTGAGTCGACTCAGCCCCAGCATTTT.